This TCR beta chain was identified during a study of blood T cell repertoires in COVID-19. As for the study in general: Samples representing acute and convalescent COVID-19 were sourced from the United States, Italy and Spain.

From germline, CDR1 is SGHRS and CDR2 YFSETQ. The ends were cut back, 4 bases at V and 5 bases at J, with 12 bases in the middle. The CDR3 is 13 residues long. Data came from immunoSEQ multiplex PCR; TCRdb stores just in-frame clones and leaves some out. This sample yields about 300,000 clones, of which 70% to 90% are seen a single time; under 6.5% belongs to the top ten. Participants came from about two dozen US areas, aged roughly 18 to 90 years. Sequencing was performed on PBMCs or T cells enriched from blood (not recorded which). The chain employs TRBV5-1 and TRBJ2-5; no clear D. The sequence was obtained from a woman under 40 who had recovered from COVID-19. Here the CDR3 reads CASSLDTRETQYF. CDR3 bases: TGCGCCAGCAGCCTGGATACCCGGGAGACCCAGTACTTC. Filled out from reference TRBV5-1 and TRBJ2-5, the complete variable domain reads KAGVTQTPRYLIKTRGQQVTLSCSPISGHRSVSWYQQTPGQGLQFLFEYFSETQRNKGNFPGRFSGRQFSNSRSEMNVSTLELGDSALYLCASSLDTRETQYFGPGTRLLVL.